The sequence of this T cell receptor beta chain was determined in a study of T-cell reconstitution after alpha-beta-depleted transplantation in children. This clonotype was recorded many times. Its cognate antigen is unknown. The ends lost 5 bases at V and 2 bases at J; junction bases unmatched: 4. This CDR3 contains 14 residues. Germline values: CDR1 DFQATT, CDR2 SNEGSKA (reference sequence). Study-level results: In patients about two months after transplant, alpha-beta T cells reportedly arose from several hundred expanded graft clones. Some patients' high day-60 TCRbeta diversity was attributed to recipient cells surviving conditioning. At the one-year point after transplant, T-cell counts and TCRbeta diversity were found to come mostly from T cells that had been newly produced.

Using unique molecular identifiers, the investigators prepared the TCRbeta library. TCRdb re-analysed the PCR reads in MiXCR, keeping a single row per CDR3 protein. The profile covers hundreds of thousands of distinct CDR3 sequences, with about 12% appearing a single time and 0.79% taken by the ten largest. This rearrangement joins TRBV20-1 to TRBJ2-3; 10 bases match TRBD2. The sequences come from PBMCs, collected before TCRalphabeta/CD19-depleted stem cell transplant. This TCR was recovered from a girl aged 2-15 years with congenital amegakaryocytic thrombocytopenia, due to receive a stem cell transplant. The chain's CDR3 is CSALTSGYTDTQYF. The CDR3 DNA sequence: TGCAGTGCTCTGACTAGCGGGTACACAGATACGCAGTATTTT.